Sequencing of this T cell receptor (beta chain) was carried out in a study of beta chain features in type 1 diabetes. Study-wide results and limits: Among patients, naive, central memory and Treg TCRB repertoires appeared more similar than among healthy donors.

The authors reverse transcribed all of the isolated RNA, so sequencing captured expressed TCRB transcripts. TCRdb keeps only in-frame clones here, not all; method: immunoSEQ multiplex PCR. The table includes around 320,000 clones, around 15% detected once. This clone was detected many times. The antigen is not known. Trimming pared 4 bases from V and 1 base from J, leaving 8 bases between. Germline CDR1 GTSNPN, CDR2 SVGIG (reference sequence). CDR3 size: 13 residues. The sample consisted of central memory CD4+ T cells from blood. The clonotype was recovered from a man aged 25 to 40 in good health. J is TRBJ2-1 and V is TRBV30; no clear D. The CDR3 region has the DNA TGTGCCTGGAAAGGTGGTTCCTACAATGAGCAGTTCTTC. Its translation: CAWKGGSYNEQFF.